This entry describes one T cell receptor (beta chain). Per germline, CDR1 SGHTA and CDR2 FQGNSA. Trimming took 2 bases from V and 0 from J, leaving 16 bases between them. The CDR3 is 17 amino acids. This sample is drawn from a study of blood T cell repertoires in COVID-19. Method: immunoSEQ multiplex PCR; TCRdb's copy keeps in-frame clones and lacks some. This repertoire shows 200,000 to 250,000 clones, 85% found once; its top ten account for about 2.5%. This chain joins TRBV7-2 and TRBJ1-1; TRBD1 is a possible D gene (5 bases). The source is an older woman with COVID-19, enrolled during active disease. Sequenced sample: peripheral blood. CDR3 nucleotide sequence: TGTGCCAGCAGCTTAAGCGCAGGGCGGGGGGTGAACACTGAAGCTTTCTTT. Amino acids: CASSLSAGRGVNTEAFF.